A single sample is the source of the 14 T cell receptor beta chains below, sequenced in a study of blood T cells in healthy people across ages. Through a sample-barcoded 5' primer and a J-beta primer mix, a second PCR was run for about 7 to 12 cycles. Each CDR3 protein is one row after TCRdb ran MiXCR on the 5' RACE reads. The table has about 970,000 distinct CDR3 sequences, just over 50% seen once. The sequenced sample consisted of blood. The receptor set was obtained from a woman aged 55-75 years in good health.

This clonotype was seen more than once but under ten times. The chain has TRBV4-2 and TRBJ2-1; no firm D call. This CDR3 contains 13 residues. The V gene's germline CDR1 is LGHNA and CDR2 YNFKEQ. V was pared by 4 bases and J by 7 bases, with 11 bases between. CDR3 nucleotides: TGTGCCAGCAGCCGACTCTTGGGTAATGAGCAGTTCTTC. Translation: CASSRLLGNEQFF.

The V and J genes are TRBV6-5 and TRBJ2-1, with 8 bases aligning to TRBD1. With 4 bases clipped from V and 8 bases from J, the junction kept 7 bases outside the gene matches. The CDR3 is 14 amino acids. The germline gives CDR1 MNHEY, CDR2 SVGAGI. The CDR3 DNA is TGTGCCAGCAGTTTCCGGACAGGGTTTTATGAGCAGTTCTTC. This sequence encodes CASSFRTGFYEQFF.

The table lists this clonotype with many counts. V and J are TRBV28 and TRBJ2-3; 8 bases map to TRBD1. This CDR3 is 12 amino acids long. V shed 3 bases and J 11 bases; nucleotides not matched to a gene: 4. CDR1 and CDR2 (germline): MDHEN, SYDVKM. CDR3 nucleotide sequence: TGTGCCAGCAGTTTGTTACAGGGGGGGCAGTATTTT. It is translated as CASSLLQGGQYF.

The rearrangement uses TRBV12-3 or TRBV12-4 and TRBJ2-3; tentative D call: TRBD2 (5 bases). This CDR3 comprises 18 residues. The V end was cut by 8 bases, the J end by 0 bases, with 24 bases between. This chain's CDR3 is CASPPRTIASKSTDTQYF. The CDR3 coding sequence is TGTGCCAGCCCTCCCCGGACCATAGCGAGTAAGAGCACAGATACGCAGTATTTT.

This clonotype has only a few counts. The chain couples TRBV6-1 to TRBJ1-2; D not certain. Germline V gene data show CDR1 as MNHNS and CDR2 as SASEGT. CDR3 length equals 13 residues. Trimming took off 8 bases at V and 5 bases at J, with 15 bases between the two ends. CDR3 protein: CASVQETGYGYTF. The CDR3, as DNA: TGTGCCAGCGTCCAGGAGACCGGGTATGGCTACACCTTC.

This clonotype was picked up a small number of times. V usage is TRBV28 and J usage is TRBJ2-1, with a weak D call TRBD2 (5 bases). This CDR3 spans 15 amino acids. The V gene lost 4 bases and the J gene lost 0 bases, with 10 bases spanning the gap. Germline loops: CDR1 MDHEN, CDR2 SYDVKM. DNA for the CDR3: TGTGCCAGCAGTTCCTACCGGGACTCCTACAATGAGCAGTTCTTC. Protein product: CASSSYRDSYNEQFF.

This chain uses TRBV5-1 with TRBJ2-1, with D uncertain. Germline-derived CDR1 and CDR2 are SGHRS and YFSETQ. V was trimmed by 4 bases and J by 5 bases, leaving 10 bases between them. This CDR3 is 13 amino acids long. CDR3 loop: CASSAVPHNEQFF. CDR3 DNA sequence: TGCGCCAGCAGCGCCGTACCCCACAATGAGCAGTTCTTC.

This chain connects TRBV6-5 to TRBJ2-7, with 7 nucleotides matching TRBD1. The V segment lost 6 bases and the J segment 6 bases; nucleotides outside the gene matches: 8. The germline V gene has CDR1 MNHEY and CDR2 SVGAGI. This CDR3 is built from 13 residues. The CDR3 spells CASRSGQESEQYF. The CDR3 region has the DNA TGTGCCAGCAGATCCGGACAGGAAAGCGAGCAGTACTTC.

This clonotype was counted a single time. CDR3 protein: CASSLDPRNYGYTF. The CDR3 DNA follows: TGTGCCAGCAGCTTAGATCCCCGGAACTATGGCTACACCTTC. V is TRBV7-2 and J is TRBJ1-2; D is uncertain. The CDR3 loop spans 14 amino acids. The ends were cut back, 1 base at V and 2 bases at J, with 8 bases in the middle. The germline gives CDR1 SGHTA, CDR2 FQGNSA.

The CDR3 loop reads CASSLAGLAGEQFF. Written as DNA, the CDR3 is TGCGCCAGCAGCTTGGCGGGTCTAGCGGGGGAGCAGTTCTTC. This rearrangement joins TRBV5-1 to TRBJ2-1, with 9 bases matching TRBD2. The germline CDR1 and CDR2 sequences are SGHRS and YFSETQ. With 0 bases clipped from V and 10 bases from J, the junction kept 5 bases outside the gene matches. CDR3 length: 14 residues.

The chain couples TRBV11-2 to TRBJ2-5, with D unresolved. CDR1 SGHAT and CDR2 FQNNGV come from the germline V gene. CDR3 length equals 15 residues. V was shortened by 4 bases and J by 2 bases, with 14 bases between the two germline ends. The CDR3 sequence: CASSSLGSRQETQYF. DNA of the CDR3: TGTGCCAGCAGCTCGCTGGGCAGCAGGCAAGAGACCCAGTACTTC.

J is TRBJ2-1 and V is TRBV20-1, with a possible D match to TRBD2 (6 bases). In germline, CDR1 is DFQATT, CDR2 SNEGSKA (reference sequence). The length of the CDR3 is 14 residues. Deletions cut 3 bases from V and 8 bases from J, with 17 bases between. Here the CDR3 DNA reads TGCAGTGCTAGTCCAAGACTAGTCTGGGATGAGCAGTTCTTC. Protein product: CSASPRLVWDEQFF.

This clonotype appeared a few times. V gene TRBV20-1 combines with J gene TRBJ2-1; 12 bases are shared with TRBD2. This CDR3 has 14 amino acids. The V gene's germline CDR1 is DFQATT and CDR2 SNEGSKA (reference sequence). The V and J ends lost 6 bases and 9 bases, in that order; junction bases with no gene match: 9. The CDR3 nucleotides are TGCAGTGCCCCGGGACTAGCGGGCGCGGGTGAGCAGTTCTTC. Translating gives CSAPGLAGAGEQFF.

This clonotype was detected a few times. The chain has TRBV12-3 or TRBV12-4 and TRBJ2-1, with D unresolved. The CDR3 extends over 12 amino acids. V lost 1 base to trimming and J lost 7 bases, with 5 bases between them. CDR3 DNA: TGTGCCAGCAGTTTAGGGGCAAATGAGCAGTTCTTC. Translating gives CASSLGANEQFF.